The 19 T cell receptor beta chains below were found in one sample sequenced in a study of T cells in Graves' hyperthyroidism and ophthalmopathy. TCR beta CDR3 regions were amplified from RNA. First-round RT-PCR of the TCR CDR3 relied on the HTBI primer set. MiXCR, run by TCRdb on the multiplex PCR reads, gives a single entry per CDR3 protein. The sample lists more than 500,000 distinct CDR3 sequences; 13% to 15% were seen once. Sequencing was done on a sample of blood. Receptors were obtained from a middle-aged woman with Graves' hyperthyroidism.

This clonotype was counted many times. The chain has TRBV30 and TRBJ1-1; tentative D call: TRBD1 (5 bases). This CDR3 has 13 amino acids. The V end was cut by 2 bases, the J end by 0 bases, with 7 bases between. In germline, CDR1 is GTSNPN, CDR2 SVGIG (reference sequence). CDR3 sequence: CAWSRQLNTEAFF. CDR3 coding DNA: TGTGCCTGGAGTCGACAGCTGAACACTGAAGCTTTCTTT.

The table lists this clonotype with a few counts. The J gene is TRBJ2-1, the V gene TRBV9; a weak D match, TRBD1 (6 bases). From germline, CDR1 is SGDLS and CDR2 YYNGEE. This CDR3 is built from 11 residues. Trimming took off 2 bases at V and 9 bases at J, with 6 bases between the two ends. The CDR3 DNA follows: TGTGCCAGCAGCGTGGGGGCTGAGCAGTTCTTC. Its protein is CASSVGAEQFF.

The table lists this clonotype with a few counts. Germline is not matched at one junction end, which may reflect a read error. This sequence joins TRBV28 and TRBJ2-7; TRBD1 matches 10 bases. The CDR3 runs to 13 residues. Germline values: CDR1 MDHEN, CDR2 SYDVKM. CDR3 residues: CASSSGTGDERYF. The DNA of the CDR3 is TGTGCCAGCAGTTCCGGGACAGGGGACGAGCGGTACTTC. The full variable domain, completed using reference TRBV28 and TRBJ2-7, is DVKVTQSSRYLVKRTGEKVFLECVQDMDHENMFWYRQDPGLGLRLIYFSYDVKMKEKGDIPEGYSVSREKKERFSLILESASTNQTSMYLCASSSGTGDERYFGPGTRLTVT.

A remark on this clonotype: Mismatch with germline at one junction end may stem from a read error. The CDR3 coding sequence is TGTGTCAGTAGTATTGGTCAGGGACACTACGAGCAGTACTTC. As protein: CVSSIGQGHYEQYF. The chain recombines TRBV19 with TRBJ2-7, with a tentative D call TRBD1 (6 bases). This CDR3 region has 14 residues. CDR1 and CDR2 (germline): LNHDA, SQIVND (reference sequence).

As concerns this clonotype: A read error may account for a junction end that differs from germline. This chain links TRBV7-2 with TRBJ2-2, with D possibly TRBD2 on 5 matching bases. This CDR3 region has 12 residues. CDR1 SGHTA and CDR2 FQGNSA come from the germline V gene. The CDR3 reads CASSPLTGELLF. DNA of the CDR3: TGTGCCAGCAGCCCCCTTACCGGGGAGCTGCTTTTT. The variable domain in full, completed from reference TRBV7-2 and TRBJ2-2, reads GAGVSQSPSNKVTEKGKDVELRCDPISGHTALYWYRQSLGQGLEFLIYFQGNSAPDKSGLPSDRFSAERTGGSVSTLTIQRTQQEDSAVYLCASSPLTGELLFGEGSRLTVL.

The chain combines TRBV20-1 with TRBJ2-7; tentatively, D is TRBD1 (6 bases). Germline V gives CDR1 DFQATT, CDR2 SNEGSKA (reference sequence). This CDR3 is 13 amino acids long. V was cut by 1 base and J by 3 bases, with 10 bases left in between. The CDR3 sequence: CSARGTVFYEQYF. As DNA, the CDR3 is TGCAGTGCTAGAGGGACAGTCTTCTACGAGCAGTACTTC.

About this clonotype itself: A read error may account for a junction end that differs from germline. The chain couples TRBV7-9 to TRBJ2-1; TRBD2 matches at 7 bases. This CDR3 region has 15 residues. The germline gives CDR1 SEHNR, CDR2 FQNEAQ (reference sequence). CDR3 in DNA: TGTGCCAGCAGCTTAGGGCGGGAGATCTACAATGAGCAATTCTTC. This codes for CASSLGREIYNEQFF.

The chain employs TRBV5-5 and TRBJ2-7; D perhaps matches TRBD1 (5 bases). In germline, CDR1 is SGHKS, CDR2 YYEKEE (reference sequence). Trimming took 4 bases from V and 6 from J, leaving 20 bases between them. The CDR3 runs to 15 residues. This chain's CDR3 is CASSDFQGLYSEQYF. CDR3 bases: TGTGCCAGCAGCGATTTCCAGGGTTTATACTCCGAGCAGTACTTC.

This clonotype has ten or more counts. The rearrangement uses TRBV5-1 and TRBJ2-2; the match to TRBD1 covers 8 bases. The CDR3 is 15 residues long. The V segment lost 4 bases and the J segment 3 bases; nucleotides outside the gene matches: 5. CDR1 is SGHRS and CDR2 is YFSETQ in the germline V gene. This chain's CDR3 is CASSQMTGDTGELFF. As DNA, the CDR3 is TGCGCCAGCAGCCAAATGACAGGGGACACCGGGGAGCTGTTTTTT.

In this sample, this clonotype turned up a few times. The chain employs TRBV20-1 and TRBJ2-1; 8 bases match TRBD2. The CDR3 contains 17 residues. The junction had 12 bases not matched to a gene; V was cut back by 0 bases and J by 5 bases. Germline values: CDR1 DFQATT, CDR2 SNEGSKA (reference sequence). Written as DNA, the CDR3 is TGCAGTGCTAGAGATGGCCGGCCTAGCGGGCCCCACAATGAGCAGTTCTTC. Protein: CSARDGRPSGPHNEQFF.

The rearrangement links TRBV5-1 to TRBJ1-1, with a tentative D call TRBD1 (6 bases). Per the germline V gene, CDR1 is SGHRS and CDR2 is YFSETQ. The CDR3 extends over 15 amino acids. The V end was cut by 4 bases, the J end by 0 bases, with 13 bases between. The CDR3 loop reads CASSAAQGMNTEAFF. In DNA, the CDR3 is TGCGCCAGCAGCGCGGCACAGGGAATGAACACTGAAGCTTTCTTT.

This clonotype turned up a few times. CDR3 in DNA: TGTGCCAGCAGGCTAGGGGAGAATGGCTACACCTTC. Translated: CASRLGENGYTF. The chain recombines TRBV6-1 with TRBJ1-2; weak D call: TRBD1 (5 bases). Trimming left V 6 bases short and J 6 bases short, with 11 bases between. Germline CDR1 is MNHNS and CDR2 is SASEGT. This CDR3 is built from 12 residues.

In its sample, this clonotype was seen a few times. The genes are TRBV24-1 and TRBJ1-2; TRBD1 matches at 10 bases. The CDR3 totals 14 residues. V shed 5 bases and J 8 bases; nucleotides not matched to a gene: 7. Per germline, CDR1 KGHDR and CDR2 SFDVKD. CDR3: CATSASGTGVGYTF. The CDR3 DNA is TGTGCCACCAGTGCTTCCGGGACAGGGGTCGGCTACACCTTC.

This chain uses TRBV7-9 with TRBJ2-1; 8 nucleotides line up with TRBD2. CDR3 length equals 15 residues. The junction had 8 bases not matched to a gene; V was cut back by 5 bases and J by 5 bases. From germline, CDR1 is SEHNR and CDR2 FQNEAQ (reference sequence). In nucleotides, the CDR3 is TGTGCCAGCAGCCGCCGGGGTAGCGGGGACAATGAGCAGTTCTTC. It specifies CASSRRGSGDNEQFF.

The chain couples TRBV5-1 to TRBJ2-7, with D unclear. V gave up 7 bases and J gave up 3 bases, with 17 bases separating them. Per germline, CDR1 SGHRS and CDR2 YFSETQ. This CDR3 spans 14 amino acids. CDR3 DNA sequence: TGCGCCAGCCCAACCGGGTCGACGGTCTACGAGCAGTACTTC. This encodes CASPTGSTVYEQYF.

This clonotype was seen at least ten times. The chain recombines TRBV28 with TRBJ2-2; 12 bases fit TRBD2. The V gene's germline CDR1 is MDHEN and CDR2 SYDVKM. The CDR3 is 19 amino acids. V was pared by 2 bases and J by 5 bases, with 12 bases of the junction left unmatched. In DNA form, the CDR3 reads TGTGCCAGCAGTTTAAGGCTAGCGGGAGGGCCAATGCGGACCGGGGAGCTGTTTTTT. Its protein is CASSLRLAGGPMRTGELFF.

This clonotype appeared a few times. This could be a read error, since a much larger clone is one nucleotide away. The missing conserved phenylalanine or tryptophan at the end of this CDR3 makes a read error likely. V and J are TRBV7-2 and TRBJ2-5; no definite D call. V lost 5 bases and J 5 bases, leaving 18 bases between the germline ends. Germline V gene lookup returns CDR1 SGHTA and CDR2 FQGNSA. The CDR3 covers 15 residues. CDR3 amino acids: CASSVSFGVGETQYV. CDR3 DNA: TGTGCCAGCAGCGTCAGTTTCGGAGTGGGGGAGACCCAGTACGTC.

This chain uses TRBV28 with TRBJ2-3, with a tentative D call TRBD2 (6 bases). The CDR3 has 14 amino acids. Germline CDR1 MDHEN, CDR2 SYDVKM. V lost 6 bases and J 1 base, leaving 11 bases between the germline ends. The CDR3 protein is CASRFPGGTDTQYF. In DNA form, the CDR3 reads TGTGCCAGCAGGTTCCCGGGAGGCACAGATACGCAGTATTTT.

This clonotype was counted many times. V and J are TRBV4-1 and TRBJ2-1; 10 bases match TRBD2. Germline V gene sequence: CDR1 MGHRA, CDR2 YSYEKL. The CDR3 is 16 amino acids. V trimming: 2 bases; J trimming: 4 bases; junction bases outside the gene matches: 5. The CDR3 sequence: CASSQTGTSAYNEQFF. The CDR3 DNA is TGCGCCAGCAGCCAAACCGGGACTAGCGCTTACAATGAGCAGTTCTTC.